This TCR beta chain is from a study of glioma-infiltrating T cells. V was clipped by 6 bases and J by 3 bases, with 18 bases between them. Per the germline V gene, CDR1 is MNHNS and CDR2 is SASEGT. The CDR3 loop spans 16 amino acids. Worth noting for this clonotype: The CDR3 does not close with the conserved phenylalanine or tryptophan, likely indicating a read error.

Using RNA template, CDR3s of TCR alpha and beta were amplified with iRepertoire arm-PCR. TCRdb called the multiplex PCR reads again in MiXCR, with one record for every CDR3 protein. There are over 90,000 distinct CDR3 sequences in the sample; approximately 28% occur only once, and approximately 46% lies in the top ten. The rearrangement joins TRBV6-1 to TRBJ2-1; D is possibly TRBD2 (5 bases). This receptor was taken from a human donor with low-grade glioma or glioblastoma, undergoing nonglioma brain surgery, or in good health (not recorded which). Sequencing used glioma tissue, nonneoplastic brain tissue, or PBMCs (not recorded which). CDR3 sequence reads: CASSSPPGEFYNEQFS. CDR3 DNA: TGTGCCAGCAGCTCTCCGCCCGGGGAATTCTACAATGAGCAGTTCTCC.